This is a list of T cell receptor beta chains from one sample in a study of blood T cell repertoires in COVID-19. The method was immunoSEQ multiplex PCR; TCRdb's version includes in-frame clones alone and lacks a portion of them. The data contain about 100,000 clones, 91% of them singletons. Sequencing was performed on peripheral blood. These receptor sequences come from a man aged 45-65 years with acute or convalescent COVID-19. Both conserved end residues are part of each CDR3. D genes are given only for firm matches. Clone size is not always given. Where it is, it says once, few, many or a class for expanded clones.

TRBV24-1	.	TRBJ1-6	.	TGTGCCCCAGGGGCCCTCCACTTT	CAPGALHF
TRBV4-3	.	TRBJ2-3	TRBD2	TGCGCCAGCAGCCAAGATAGTAGCGGGGGCGGCGATACGCAGTATTTT	CASSQDSSGGGDTQYF
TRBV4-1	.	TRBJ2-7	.	TGCGCCAGCAGCCAGGCACATGACTACTCCTACGAGCAGTACTTC	CASSQAHDYSYEQYF
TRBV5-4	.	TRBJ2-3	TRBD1	TGTGCCAGCAGCAGGGACAGGGGTCGCACAGATACGCAGTATTTT	CASSRDRGRTDTQYF
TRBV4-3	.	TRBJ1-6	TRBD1	TGCGCCAGCAGCCAAGACTTACACCGGGACAGGGACTCACCCCTCCACTTT	CASSQDLHRDRDSPLHF
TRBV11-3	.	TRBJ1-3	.	TGTGCCAGCAGCTTAGGAGGGTCTGGAAACACCATATATTTT	CASSLGGSGNTIYF
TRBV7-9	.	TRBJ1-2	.	TGTGCCAGCAGCCCCCAGGATGGTGACTATGGCTACACCTTC	CASSPQDGDYGYTF
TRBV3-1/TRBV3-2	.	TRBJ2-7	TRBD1	TGTGCCAGCAGCCCGACAGGGGGCGGATACGAGCAGTACTTC	CASSPTGGGYEQYF
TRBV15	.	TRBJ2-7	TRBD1	TGTGCCACCAGCAGTGACAGGGGCGAGCAGTACTTC	CATSSDRGEQYF
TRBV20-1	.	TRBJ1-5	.	TGCAGTGCTAGTTCGGCAGTGACAAATCAGCCCCAGCATTTT	CSASSAVTNQPQHF
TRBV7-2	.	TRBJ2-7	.	TGTGCCAGCAGCCCAGGGTTGAGGAGAGTCCAAGGGGAGCAGTACTTC	CASSPGLRRVQGEQYF
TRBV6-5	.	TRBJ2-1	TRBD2	TGTGCCAGCAGTTACTCGTCGGGGGGTGGCAATGAGCAGTTCTTC	CASSYSSGGGNEQFF
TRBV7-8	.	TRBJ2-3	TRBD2	TGTGCCAGCAGCAAGCGACGGGGACTAGCGGAGACAGATACGCAGTATTTT	CASSKRRGLAETDTQYF
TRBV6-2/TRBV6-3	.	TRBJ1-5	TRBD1	TGTGCCAGCAGTATTATTTCCGGGACAGGCCCTTATAGCAATCAGCCCCAGCATTTT	CASSIISGTGPYSNQPQHF
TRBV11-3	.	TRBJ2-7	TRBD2	TGTGCCAGCAGCGAACTAGCGGGGGCCTCTTCCGAGCAGTACTTC	CASSELAGASSEQYF
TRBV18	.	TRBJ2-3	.	TGTGCCAGCTCACCACCTAACAGAAATAAACCCCCCGCCACAGATACGCAGTATTTT	CASSPPNRNKPPATDTQYF
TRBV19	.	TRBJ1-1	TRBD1	TGTGCCACCGAGACAGGGGGCATCACTGAAGCTTTCTTT	CATETGGITEAFF
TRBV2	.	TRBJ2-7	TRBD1	TGTGCCAGCAGTGGTCCCGGGACAGGGGGCGAGCAGTACTTC	CASSGPGTGGEQYF
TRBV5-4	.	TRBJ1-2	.	TGTGCCAGCAGCTTGAGCGGCTATGGCTACACCTTC	CASSLSGYGYTF
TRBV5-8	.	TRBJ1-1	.	TGTGCCAGCAGCTTGGCCGGGGGGCGGACTGAAGCTTTCTTT	CASSLAGGRTEAFF
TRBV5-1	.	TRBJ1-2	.	TGCGCCAGCAGCTTGGAGGGCCAGGGAGGCTACACCTTC	CASSLEGQGGYTF
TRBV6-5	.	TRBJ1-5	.	TGTGCCAGCAGTTACTCGGGAGGGCCCGGGAATCAGCCCCAGCATTTT	CASSYSGGPGNQPQHF
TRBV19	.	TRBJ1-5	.	TGTGCCAGTAGTATTTCGCGGGCACCTATACAGCCCCAGCATTTT	CASSISRAPIQPQHF
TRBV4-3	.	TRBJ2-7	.	TGCGCCAGCAGCTTACAGGGCTCGAGCTCCTACGAGCAGTACTTC	CASSLQGSSSYEQYF
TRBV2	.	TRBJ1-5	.	TGTGCCAGCAAAACAGGGTTGGGTCAGCCCCAGCATTTT	CASKTGLGQPQHF
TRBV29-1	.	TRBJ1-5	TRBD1	TGCAGCGTAGGGACAGGGATTGATCAGCCCCAGCATTTT	CSVGTGIDQPQHF
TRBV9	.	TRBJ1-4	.	TGTGCCAGCAGCACTCCCGGGACTAATGAAAAACTGTTTTTT	CASSTPGTNEKLFF
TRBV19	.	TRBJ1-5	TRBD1	TGTGCCAGCAGGGACAGGGGTGGCTATAGCAATCAGCCCCAGCATTTT	CASRDRGGYSNQPQHF
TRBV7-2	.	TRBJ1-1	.	TGTGCCAGCAGCTTAAACAGGGCCAAGAACACTGAAGCTTTCTTT	CASSLNRAKNTEAFF
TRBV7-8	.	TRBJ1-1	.	TGTGCCAGCAGCTTACTAGACAGACCGAACACTGAAGCTTTCTTT	CASSLLDRPNTEAFF
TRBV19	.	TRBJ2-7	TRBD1	TGTGCCAGTAGATTAGGGACAGGGGTCTACGAGCAGTACTTC	CASRLGTGVYEQYF
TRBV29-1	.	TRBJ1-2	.	TGCAGCGTTCAAACAGCTTCAGCTAACTATGGCTACACCTTC	CSVQTASANYGYTF
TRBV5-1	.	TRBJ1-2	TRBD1	TGCGCCAGCAGCATGAGACAGGGCGAAGGCTACACCTTC	CASSMRQGEGYTF
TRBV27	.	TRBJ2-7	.	TGTGCCAGCAGTCCGACAGGCAACTACGAGCAGTACTTC	CASSPTGNYEQYF
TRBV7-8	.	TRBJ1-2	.	TGTGCCAGCAGCTTAGTAGGGGGATACTATGGCTACACCTTC	CASSLVGGYYGYTF
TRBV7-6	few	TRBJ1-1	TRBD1	TGTGCCAGCAGCTTAGGATTAGGGACAGCGAACACTGAAGCTTTCTTT	CASSLGLGTANTEAFF
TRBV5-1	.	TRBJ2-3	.	TGCGCCAGCGGTGTGATGGCCGACACAGATACGCAGTATTTT	CASGVMADTDTQYF
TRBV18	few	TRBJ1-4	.	TGTGCCAGCCGTCTTGGACTTGTGGGGACTAATGAAAAACTGTTTTTT	CASRLGLVGTNEKLFF
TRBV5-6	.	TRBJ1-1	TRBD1	TGTGCCAGCAGCGTACCGGGACAGTTAACTGAAGCTTTCTTT	CASSVPGQLTEAFF
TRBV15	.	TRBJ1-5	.	TGTGCCACCAGCAGATCTGGGGGGGGAATATTTCAGCCCCAGCATTTT	CATSRSGGGIFQPQHF
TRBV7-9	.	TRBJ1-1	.	TGTGCCAGCAGCCACCCGGCGGTCACTGAAGCTTTCTTT	CASSHPAVTEAFF
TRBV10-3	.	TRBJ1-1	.	TGTGCCATCATGCGGGAATCTAACACTGAAGCTTTCTTT	CAIMRESNTEAFF
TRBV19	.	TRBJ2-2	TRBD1	TGTGCCAGTAGTACAGCACTACCGGGACAGGGAAGGGCCGGGGAGCTGTTTTTT	CASSTALPGQGRAGELFF
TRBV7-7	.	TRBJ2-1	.	TGTGCCAGCAGCTGGGGCGGTAACAATGAGCAGTTCTTC	CASSWGGNNEQFF
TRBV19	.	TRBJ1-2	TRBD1	TGTGCCAGTAGTATGTTAGGGGGCGGTTATGGCTACACCTTC	CASSMLGGGYGYTF
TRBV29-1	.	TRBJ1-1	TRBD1	TGCAGCGGAAAGGACAGGAGGAACACTGAAGCTTTCTTT	CSGKDRRNTEAFF
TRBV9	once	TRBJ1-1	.	TGTGCCAGCAGCGTAGGAGCGGGCACTGAAGCTTTCTTT	CASSVGAGTEAFF
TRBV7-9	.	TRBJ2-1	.	TGTGCCAGCAGCCCGACTGATGAGCAGTTCTTC	CASSPTDEQFF
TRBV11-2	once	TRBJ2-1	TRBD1	TGTGCCAGCAGCCCCGGGACAGGGAATCAGTTCTTC	CASSPGTGNQFF
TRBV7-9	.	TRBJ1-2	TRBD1	TGTGCCAGCAAGCCGACAGGGGAGGGCTATGGCTACACCTTC	CASKPTGEGYGYTF
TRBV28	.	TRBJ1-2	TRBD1	TGTGCCAGCAGAAGACCGGGACAGAGATACTATGGCTACACCTTC	CASRRPGQRYYGYTF
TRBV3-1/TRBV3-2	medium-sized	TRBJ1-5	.	TGTGCCAGCAGCCAGAGTACGGAGAGGCCCCAGCATTTT	CASSQSTERPQHF
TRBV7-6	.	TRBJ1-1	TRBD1	TGTGCCAGCAGCTACGGGACAGGGGCAAGGAACACTGAAGCTTTCTTT	CASSYGTGARNTEAFF
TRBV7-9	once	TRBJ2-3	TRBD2	TGTGCCAGCAGCCCTCTTCATGCGGGGGGGACAGATACGCAGTATTTT	CASSPLHAGGTDTQYF